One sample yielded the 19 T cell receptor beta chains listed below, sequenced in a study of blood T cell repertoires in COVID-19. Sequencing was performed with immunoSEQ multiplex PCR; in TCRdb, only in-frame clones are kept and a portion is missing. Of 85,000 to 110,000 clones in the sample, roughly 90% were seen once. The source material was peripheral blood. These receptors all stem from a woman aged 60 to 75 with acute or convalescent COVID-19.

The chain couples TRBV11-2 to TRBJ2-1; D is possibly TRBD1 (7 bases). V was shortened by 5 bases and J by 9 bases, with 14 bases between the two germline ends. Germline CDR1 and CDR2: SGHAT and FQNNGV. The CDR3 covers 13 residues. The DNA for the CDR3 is TGTGCCAGCAGCCCCGACAGGGAGGTTGAGCAGTTCTTC. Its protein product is CASSPDREVEQFF.

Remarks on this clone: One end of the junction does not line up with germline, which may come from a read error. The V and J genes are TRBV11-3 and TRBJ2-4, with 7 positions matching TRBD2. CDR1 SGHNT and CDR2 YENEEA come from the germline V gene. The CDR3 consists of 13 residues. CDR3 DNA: TGTGCCAGCAGCTTAGTTGGGGCGGGAGTCAGTAACTTC. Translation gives CASSLVGAGVSNF.

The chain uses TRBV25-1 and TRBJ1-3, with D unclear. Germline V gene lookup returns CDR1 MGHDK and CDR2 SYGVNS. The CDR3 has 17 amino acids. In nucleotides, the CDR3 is TGTGCAACCCAGACAAACCGGCCGATTTTCTCTGGAAACACCATATATTTT. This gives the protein CATQTNRPIFSGNTIYF.

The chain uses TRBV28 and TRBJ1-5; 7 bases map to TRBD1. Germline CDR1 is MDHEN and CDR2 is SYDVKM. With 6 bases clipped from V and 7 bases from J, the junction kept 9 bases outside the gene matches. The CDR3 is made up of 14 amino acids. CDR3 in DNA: TGTGCCAGCAGCCCCCAGGGGGTTAGGCAGCCCCAGCATTTT. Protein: CASSPQGVRQPQHF.

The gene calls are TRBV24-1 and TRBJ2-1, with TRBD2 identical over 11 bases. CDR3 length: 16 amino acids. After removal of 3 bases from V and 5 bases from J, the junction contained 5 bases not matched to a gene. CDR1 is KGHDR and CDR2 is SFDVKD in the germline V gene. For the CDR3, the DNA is TGTGCCACCAGTGATCCCGGGACTAGCGGTAACAATGAGCAGTTCTTC. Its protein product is CATSDPGTSGNNEQFF.

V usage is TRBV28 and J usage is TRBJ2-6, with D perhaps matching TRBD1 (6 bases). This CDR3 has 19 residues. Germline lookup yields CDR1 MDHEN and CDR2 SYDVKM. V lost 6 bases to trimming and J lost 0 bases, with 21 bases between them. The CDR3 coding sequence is TGTGCCAGCAGCTCTCCCTTTGCACAGGGCCTCTCTGGGGCCAACGTCCTGACTTTC. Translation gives CASSSPFAQGLSGANVLTF.

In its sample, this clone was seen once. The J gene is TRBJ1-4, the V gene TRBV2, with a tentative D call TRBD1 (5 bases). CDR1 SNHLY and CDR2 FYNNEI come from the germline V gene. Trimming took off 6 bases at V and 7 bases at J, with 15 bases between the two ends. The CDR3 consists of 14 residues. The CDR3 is CASSSPPGGEKLFF. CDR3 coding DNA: TGTGCCAGCAGCAGCCCGCCGGGGGGTGAAAAACTGTTTTTT. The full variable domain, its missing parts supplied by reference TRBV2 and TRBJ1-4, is EPEVTQTPSHQVTQMGQEVILRCVPISNHLYFYWYRQILGQKVEFLVSFYNNEISEKSEIFDDQFSVERPDGSNFTLKIRSTKLEDSAMYFCASSSPPGGEKLFFGSGTQLSVL.

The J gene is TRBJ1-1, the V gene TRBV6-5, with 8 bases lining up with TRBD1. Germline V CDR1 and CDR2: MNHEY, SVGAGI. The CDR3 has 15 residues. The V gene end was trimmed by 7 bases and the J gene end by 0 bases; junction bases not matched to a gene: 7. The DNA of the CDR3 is TGTGCCAGCAAACGGCAGGGGGCCGTGAACACTGAAGCTTTCTTT. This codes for CASKRQGAVNTEAFF.

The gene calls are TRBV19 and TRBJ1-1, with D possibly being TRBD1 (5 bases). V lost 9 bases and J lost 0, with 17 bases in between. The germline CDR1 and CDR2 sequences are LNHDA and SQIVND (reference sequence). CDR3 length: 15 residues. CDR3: CASHIGGAMNTEAFF. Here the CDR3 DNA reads TGTGCCAGCCATATCGGGGGAGCTATGAACACTGAAGCTTTCTTT.

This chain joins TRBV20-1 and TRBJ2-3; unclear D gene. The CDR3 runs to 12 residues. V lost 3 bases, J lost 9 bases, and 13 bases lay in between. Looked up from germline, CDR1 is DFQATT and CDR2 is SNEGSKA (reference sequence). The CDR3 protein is CSASPGEGTQYF. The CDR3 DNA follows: TGCAGTGCTAGTCCAGGTGAAGGCACGCAGTATTTT.

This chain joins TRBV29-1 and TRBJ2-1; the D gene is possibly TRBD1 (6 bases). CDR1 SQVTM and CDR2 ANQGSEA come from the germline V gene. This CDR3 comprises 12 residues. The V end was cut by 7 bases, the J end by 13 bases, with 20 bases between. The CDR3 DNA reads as TGCAGCGCCCCCCTTCCGGGACAAGGACAGTTCTTC. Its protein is CSAPLPGQGQFF.

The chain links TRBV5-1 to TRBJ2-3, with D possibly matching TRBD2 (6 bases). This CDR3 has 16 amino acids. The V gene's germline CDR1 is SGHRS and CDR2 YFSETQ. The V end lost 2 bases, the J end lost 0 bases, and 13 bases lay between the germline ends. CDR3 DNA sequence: TGCGCCAGCAGCTTTCGTACTAGCACGAGCACAGATACGCAGTATTTT. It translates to CASSFRTSTSTDTQYF.

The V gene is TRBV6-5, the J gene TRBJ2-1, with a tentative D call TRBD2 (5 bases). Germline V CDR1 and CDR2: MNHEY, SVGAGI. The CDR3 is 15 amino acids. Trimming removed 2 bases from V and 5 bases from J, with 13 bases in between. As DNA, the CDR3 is TGTGCCAGCAGTTACGAGGGAAGGAGCCACAATGAGCAGTTCTTC. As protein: CASSYEGRSHNEQFF.

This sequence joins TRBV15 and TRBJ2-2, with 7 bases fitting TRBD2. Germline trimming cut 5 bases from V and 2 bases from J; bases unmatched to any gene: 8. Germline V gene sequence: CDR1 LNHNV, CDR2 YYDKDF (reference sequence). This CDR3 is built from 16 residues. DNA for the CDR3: TGTGCCACCAGCGCCCTCGCGGGAGTTAACACCGGGGAGCTGTTTTTT. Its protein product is CATSALAGVNTGELFF.

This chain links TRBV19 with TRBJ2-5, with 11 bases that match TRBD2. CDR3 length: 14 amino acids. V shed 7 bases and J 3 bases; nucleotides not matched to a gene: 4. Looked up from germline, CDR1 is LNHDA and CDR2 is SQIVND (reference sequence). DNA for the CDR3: TGTGCCAGTAAGCTAGCGGGAGGAGAAGAGACCCAGTACTTC. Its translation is CASKLAGGEETQYF. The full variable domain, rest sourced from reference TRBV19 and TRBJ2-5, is DGGITQSPKYLFRKEGQNVTLSCEQNLNHDAMYWYRQDPGQGLRLIYYSQIVNDFQKGDIAEGYSVSREKKESFPLTVTSAQKNPTAFYLCASKLAGGEETQYFGPGTRLLVL.

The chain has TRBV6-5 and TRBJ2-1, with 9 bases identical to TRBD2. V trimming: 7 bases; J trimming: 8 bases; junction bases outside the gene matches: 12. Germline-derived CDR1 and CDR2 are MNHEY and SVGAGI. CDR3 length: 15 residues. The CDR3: CASKPGWAGGDEQFF. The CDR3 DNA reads TGTGCCAGCAAACCCGGCTGGGCGGGAGGGGATGAGCAGTTCTTC.

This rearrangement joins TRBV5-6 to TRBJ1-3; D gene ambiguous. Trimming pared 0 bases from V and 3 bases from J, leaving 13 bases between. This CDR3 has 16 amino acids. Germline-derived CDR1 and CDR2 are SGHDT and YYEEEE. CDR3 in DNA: TGTGCCAGCAGCTTGGGAGGACTCAGCGGTGGAAACACCATATATTTT. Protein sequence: CASSLGGLSGGNTIYF.

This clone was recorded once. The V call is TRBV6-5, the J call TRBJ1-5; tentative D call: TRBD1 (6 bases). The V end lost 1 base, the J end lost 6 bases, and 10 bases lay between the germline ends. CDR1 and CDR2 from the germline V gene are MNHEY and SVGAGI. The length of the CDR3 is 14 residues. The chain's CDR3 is CASSYYGGGQPQHF. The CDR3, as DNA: TGTGCCAGCAGTTACTATGGGGGCGGTCAGCCCCAGCATTTT.

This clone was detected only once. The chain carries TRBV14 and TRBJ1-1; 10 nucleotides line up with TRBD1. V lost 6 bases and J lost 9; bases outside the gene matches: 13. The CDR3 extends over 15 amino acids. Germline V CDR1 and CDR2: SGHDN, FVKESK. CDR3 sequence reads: CASSRAGTGVFQAFF. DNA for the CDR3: TGTGCCAGCAGTCGAGCCGGGACAGGGGTATTTCAAGCTTTCTTT.